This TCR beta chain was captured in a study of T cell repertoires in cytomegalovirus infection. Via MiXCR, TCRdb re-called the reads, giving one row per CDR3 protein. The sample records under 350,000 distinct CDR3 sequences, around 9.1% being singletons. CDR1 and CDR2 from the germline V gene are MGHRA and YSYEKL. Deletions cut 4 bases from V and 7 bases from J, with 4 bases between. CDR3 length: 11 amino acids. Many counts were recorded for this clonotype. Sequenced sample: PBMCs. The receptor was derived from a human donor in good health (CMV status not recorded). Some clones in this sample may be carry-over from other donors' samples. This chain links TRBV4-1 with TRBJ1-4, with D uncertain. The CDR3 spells CASSLGEKLFF. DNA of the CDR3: TGCGCCAGCAGCCTGGGTGAAAAACTGTTTTTT.